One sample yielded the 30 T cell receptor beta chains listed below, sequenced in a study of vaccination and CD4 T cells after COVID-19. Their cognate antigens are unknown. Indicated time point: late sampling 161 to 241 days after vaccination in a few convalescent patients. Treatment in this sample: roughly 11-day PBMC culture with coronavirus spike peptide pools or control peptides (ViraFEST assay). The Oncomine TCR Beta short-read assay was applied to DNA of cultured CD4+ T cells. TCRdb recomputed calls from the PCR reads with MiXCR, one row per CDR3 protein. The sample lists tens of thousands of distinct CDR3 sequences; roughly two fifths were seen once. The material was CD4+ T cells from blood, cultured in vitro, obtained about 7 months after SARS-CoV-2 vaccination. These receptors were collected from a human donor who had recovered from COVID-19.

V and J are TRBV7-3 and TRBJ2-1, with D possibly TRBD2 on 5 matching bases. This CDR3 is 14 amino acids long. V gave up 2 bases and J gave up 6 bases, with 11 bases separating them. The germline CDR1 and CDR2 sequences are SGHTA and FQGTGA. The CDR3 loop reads CASSLEGFSNEQFF. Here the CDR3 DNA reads TGTGCCAGCAGCTTAGAGGGATTTAGCAATGAGCAGTTCTTC.

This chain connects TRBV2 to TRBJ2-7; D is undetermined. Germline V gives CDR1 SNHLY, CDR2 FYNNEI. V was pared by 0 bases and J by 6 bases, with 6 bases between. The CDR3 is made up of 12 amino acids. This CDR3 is CASSEAKGEQYF. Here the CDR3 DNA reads TGTGCCAGCAGTGAAGCGAAGGGCGAGCAGTACTTC.

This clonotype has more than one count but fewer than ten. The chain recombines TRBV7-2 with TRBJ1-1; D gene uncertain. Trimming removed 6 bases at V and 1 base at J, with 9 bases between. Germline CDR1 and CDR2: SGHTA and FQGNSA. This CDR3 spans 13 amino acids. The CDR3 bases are TGTGCCAGCAGTAGGGTGGGGAACACTGAAGCTTTCTTT. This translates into CASSRVGNTEAFF.

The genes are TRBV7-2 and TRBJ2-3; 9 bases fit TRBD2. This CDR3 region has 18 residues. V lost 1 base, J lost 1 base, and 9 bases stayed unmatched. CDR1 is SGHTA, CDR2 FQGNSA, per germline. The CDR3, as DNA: TGTGCCAGCAGCTTAGTTCGTTGGGGCGGGGGGGGCACAGATACGCAGTATTTT. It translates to CASSLVRWGGGGTDTQYF.

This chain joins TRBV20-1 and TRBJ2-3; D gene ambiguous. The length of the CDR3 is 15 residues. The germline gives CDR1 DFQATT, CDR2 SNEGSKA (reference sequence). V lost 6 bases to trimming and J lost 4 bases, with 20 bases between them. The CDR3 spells CSAQPGSGWADTQYF. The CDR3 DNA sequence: TGCAGTGCCCAACCTGGGTCAGGTTGGGCAGATACGCAGTATTTT.

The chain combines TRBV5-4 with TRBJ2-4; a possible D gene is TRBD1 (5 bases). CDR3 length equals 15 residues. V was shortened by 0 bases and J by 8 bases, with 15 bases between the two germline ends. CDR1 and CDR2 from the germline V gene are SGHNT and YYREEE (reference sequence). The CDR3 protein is CASSLVPSRVDIQYF. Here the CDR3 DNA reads TGTGCCAGCAGCTTGGTTCCGAGCAGGGTAGACATTCAGTACTTC.

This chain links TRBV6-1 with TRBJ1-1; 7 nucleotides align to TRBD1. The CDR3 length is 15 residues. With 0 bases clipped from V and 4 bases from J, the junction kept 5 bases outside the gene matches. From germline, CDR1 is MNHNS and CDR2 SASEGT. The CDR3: CASSEAAGGLTEAFF. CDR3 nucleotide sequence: TGTGCCAGCAGTGAAGCGGCAGGGGGACTCACTGAAGCTTTCTTT.

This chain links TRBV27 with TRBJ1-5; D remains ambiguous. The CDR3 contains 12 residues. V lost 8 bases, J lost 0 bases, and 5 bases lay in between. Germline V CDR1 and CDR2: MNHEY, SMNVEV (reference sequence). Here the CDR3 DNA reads TGTGCCAGCGCATCTAGCAATCAGCCCCAGCATTTT. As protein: CASASSNQPQHF.

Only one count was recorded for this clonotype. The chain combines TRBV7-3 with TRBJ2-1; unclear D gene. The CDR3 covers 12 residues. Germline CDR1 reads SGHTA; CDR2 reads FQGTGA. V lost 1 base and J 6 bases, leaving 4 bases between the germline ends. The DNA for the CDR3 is TGTGCCAGCAGCTTAAATGTCAATGAGCAGTTCTTC. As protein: CASSLNVNEQFF. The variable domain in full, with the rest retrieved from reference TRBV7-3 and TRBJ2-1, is GAGVSQTPSNKVTEKGKYVELRCDPISGHTALYWYRQSLGQGPEFLIYFQGTGAADDSGLPNDRFFAVRPEGSVSTLKIQRTERGDSAVYLCASSLNVNEQFFGPGTRLTVL.

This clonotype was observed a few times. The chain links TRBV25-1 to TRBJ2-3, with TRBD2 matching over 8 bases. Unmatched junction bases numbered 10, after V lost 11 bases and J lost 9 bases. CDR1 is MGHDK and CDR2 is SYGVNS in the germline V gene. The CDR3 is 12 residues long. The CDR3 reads CAAGGGLGTQYF. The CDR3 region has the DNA TGTGCCGCCGGGGGGGGACTCGGCACGCAGTATTTT.

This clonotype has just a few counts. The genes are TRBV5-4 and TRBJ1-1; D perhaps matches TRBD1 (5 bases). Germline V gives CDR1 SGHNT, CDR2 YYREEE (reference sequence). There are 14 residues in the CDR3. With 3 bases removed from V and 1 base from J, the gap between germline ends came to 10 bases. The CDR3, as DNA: TGTGCCAGCAGCTCCCCGGGGACGAACACTGAAGCTTTCTTT. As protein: CASSSPGTNTEAFF.

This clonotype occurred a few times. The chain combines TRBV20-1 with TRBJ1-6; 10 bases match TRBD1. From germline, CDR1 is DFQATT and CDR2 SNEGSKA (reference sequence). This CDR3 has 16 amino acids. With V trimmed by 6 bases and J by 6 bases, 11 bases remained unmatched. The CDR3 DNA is TGCAGTGCCACACGAAAGGGACAGGGGTTTAATTCACCCCTCCACTTT. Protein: CSATRKGQGFNSPLHF.

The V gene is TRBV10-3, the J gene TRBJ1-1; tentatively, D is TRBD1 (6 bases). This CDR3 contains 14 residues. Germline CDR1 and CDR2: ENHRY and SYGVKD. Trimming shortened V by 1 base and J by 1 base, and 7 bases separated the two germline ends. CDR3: CAISEWGQNTEAFF. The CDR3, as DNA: TGTGCCATCAGTGAGTGGGGGCAGAACACTGAAGCTTTCTTT.

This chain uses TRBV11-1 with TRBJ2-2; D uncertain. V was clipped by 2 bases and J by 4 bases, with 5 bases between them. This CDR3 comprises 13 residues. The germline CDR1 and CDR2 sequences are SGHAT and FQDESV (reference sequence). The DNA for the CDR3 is TGTGCCAGCAGCTTAAGGGTCACCGGGGAGCTGTTTTTT. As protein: CASSLRVTGELFF.

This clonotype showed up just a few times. The CDR3 DNA reads TGTGCCAGCAGCGTCAGGGGTTTCGGCTACACCTTC. It specifies CASSVRGFGYTF. The genes are TRBV6-2 or TRBV6-3 and TRBJ1-2, with D possibly matching TRBD1 (6 bases). The CDR3 spans 12 residues. Deletions cut 6 bases from V and 8 bases from J, with 13 bases between. In germline, CDR1 is MNHEY, CDR2 SVGEGT.

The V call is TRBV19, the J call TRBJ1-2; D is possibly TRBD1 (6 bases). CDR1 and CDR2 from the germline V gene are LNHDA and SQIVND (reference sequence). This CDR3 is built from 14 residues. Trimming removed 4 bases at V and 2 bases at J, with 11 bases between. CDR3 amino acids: CASSRRTANYGYTF. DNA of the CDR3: TGTGCCAGTAGTAGGCGGACAGCAAACTATGGCTACACCTTC.

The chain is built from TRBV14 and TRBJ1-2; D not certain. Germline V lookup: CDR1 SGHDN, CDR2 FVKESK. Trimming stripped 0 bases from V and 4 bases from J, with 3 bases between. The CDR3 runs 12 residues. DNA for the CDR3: TGTGCCAGCAGCCAAGACCTCTATGGCTACACCTTC. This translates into CASSQDLYGYTF.

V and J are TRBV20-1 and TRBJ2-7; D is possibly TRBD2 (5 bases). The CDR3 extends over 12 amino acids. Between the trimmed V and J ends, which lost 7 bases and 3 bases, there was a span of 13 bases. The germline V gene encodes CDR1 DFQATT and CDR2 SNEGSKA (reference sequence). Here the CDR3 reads CSGGAARYEQYF. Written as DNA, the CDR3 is TGCAGTGGCGGAGCGGCCCGCTACGAGCAGTACTTC.

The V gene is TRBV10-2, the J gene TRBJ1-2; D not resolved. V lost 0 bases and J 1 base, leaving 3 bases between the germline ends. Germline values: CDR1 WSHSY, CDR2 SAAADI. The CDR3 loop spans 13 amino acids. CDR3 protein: CASSESGNYGYTF. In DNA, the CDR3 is TGCGCCAGCAGTGAGTCCGGTAACTATGGCTACACCTTC.

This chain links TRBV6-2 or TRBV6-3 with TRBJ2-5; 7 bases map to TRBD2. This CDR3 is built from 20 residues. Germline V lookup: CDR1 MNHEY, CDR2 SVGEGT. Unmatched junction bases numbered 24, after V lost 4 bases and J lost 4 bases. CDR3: CASSSRVGRREAGPGETQYF. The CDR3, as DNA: TGTGCCAGCAGTTCCCGAGTCGGTCGACGGGAGGCCGGCCCGGGAGAGACCCAGTACTTC.

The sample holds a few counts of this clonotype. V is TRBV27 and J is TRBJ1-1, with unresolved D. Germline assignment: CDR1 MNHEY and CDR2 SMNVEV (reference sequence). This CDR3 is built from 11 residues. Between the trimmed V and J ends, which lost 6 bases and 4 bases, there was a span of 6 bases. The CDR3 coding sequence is TGTGCCAGCAGGCGACCCACTGAAGCTTTCTTT. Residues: CASRRPTEAFF.

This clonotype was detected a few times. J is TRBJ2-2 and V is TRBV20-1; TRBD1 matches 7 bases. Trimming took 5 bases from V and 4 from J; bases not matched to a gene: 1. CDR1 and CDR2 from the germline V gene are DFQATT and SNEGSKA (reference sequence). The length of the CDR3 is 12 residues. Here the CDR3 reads CSARDSTGELFF. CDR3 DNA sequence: TGCAGTGCTCGGGACAGCACCGGGGAGCTGTTTTTT.

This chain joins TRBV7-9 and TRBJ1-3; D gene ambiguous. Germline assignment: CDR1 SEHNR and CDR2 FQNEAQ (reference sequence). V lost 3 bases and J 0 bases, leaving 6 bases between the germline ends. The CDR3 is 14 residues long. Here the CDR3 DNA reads TGTGCCAGCAGCTTTAGCTTCTCTGGAAACACCATATATTTT. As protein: CASSFSFSGNTIYF.

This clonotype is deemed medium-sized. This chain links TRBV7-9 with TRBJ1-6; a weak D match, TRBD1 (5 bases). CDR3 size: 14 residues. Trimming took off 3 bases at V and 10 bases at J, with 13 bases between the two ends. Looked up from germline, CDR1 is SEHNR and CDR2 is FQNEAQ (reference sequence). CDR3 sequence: CASSFTAGDSPLHF. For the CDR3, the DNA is TGTGCCAGCAGCTTTACCGCGGGGGACTCACCCCTCCACTTT. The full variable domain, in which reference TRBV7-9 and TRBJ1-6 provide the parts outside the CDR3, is DTGVSQNPRHKITKRGQNVTFRCDPISEHNRLYWYRQTLGQGPEFLTYFQNEAQLEKSRLLSDRFSAERPKGSFSTLEIQRTEQGDSAMYLCASSFTAGDSPLHFGNGTRLTVT.

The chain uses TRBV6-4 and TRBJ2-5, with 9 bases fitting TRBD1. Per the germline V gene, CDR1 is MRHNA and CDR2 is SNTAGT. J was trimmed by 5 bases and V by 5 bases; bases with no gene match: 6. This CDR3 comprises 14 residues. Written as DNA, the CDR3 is TGTGCCAGCAGTTCATCAGGACAGGGGGAGACCCAGTACTTC. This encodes CASSSSGQGETQYF.

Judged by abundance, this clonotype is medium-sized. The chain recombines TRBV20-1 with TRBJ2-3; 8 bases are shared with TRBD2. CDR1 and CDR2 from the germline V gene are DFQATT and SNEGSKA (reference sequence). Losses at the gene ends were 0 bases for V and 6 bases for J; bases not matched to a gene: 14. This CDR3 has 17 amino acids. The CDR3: CSARDRLAGLHGDTQYF. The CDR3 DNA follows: TGCAGTGCTAGAGATAGGCTAGCGGGCCTCCACGGGGATACGCAGTATTTT.

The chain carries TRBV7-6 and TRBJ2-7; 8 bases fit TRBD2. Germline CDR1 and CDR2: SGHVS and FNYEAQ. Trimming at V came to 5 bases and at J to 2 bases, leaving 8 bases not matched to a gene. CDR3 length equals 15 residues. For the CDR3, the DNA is TGTGCCAGCAGCCGTGGACTAGCCAAAACCTACGAGCAGTACTTC. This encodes CASSRGLAKTYEQYF.

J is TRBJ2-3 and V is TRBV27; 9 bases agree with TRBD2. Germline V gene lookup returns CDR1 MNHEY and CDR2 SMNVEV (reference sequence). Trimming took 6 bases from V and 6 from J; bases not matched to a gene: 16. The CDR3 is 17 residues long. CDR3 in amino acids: CASRPDRGREGGDTQYF. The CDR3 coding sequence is TGTGCCAGCAGACCGGATAGGGGGCGGGAGGGGGGGGATACGCAGTATTTT.

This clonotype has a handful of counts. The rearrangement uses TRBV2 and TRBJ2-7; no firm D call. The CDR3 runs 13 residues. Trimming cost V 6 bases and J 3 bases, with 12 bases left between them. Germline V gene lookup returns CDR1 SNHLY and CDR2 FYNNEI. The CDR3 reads CASSPTWLYEQYF. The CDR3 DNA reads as TGTGCCAGCAGCCCAACGTGGCTCTACGAGCAGTACTTC.

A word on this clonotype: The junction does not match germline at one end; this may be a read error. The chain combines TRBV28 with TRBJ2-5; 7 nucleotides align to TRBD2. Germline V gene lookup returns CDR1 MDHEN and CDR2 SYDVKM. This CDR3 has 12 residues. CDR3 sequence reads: CASSGNQETQYF. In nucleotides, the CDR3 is TGCGCCTCTAGCGGAAATCAAGAGACCCAGTACTTC.